This entry features one T cell receptor beta chain sequence. What it recognizes is unknown. V lost 4 bases and J lost 4, with 8 bases in between. The germline V gene encodes CDR1 SGHDT and CDR2 YYEEEE. CDR3 length equals 12 residues. TCRdb independently ran MiXCR on the reads; one entry per CDR3 protein. The sample shows approximately 300,000 distinct CDR3 sequences, 25% of them seen only once. This sample stems from a study of T cell repertoires in cytomegalovirus infection. Study overall: CMV infection together with matching HLA type was indicated by public TCR beta signatures.

This receptor was identified in a human donor in good health (CMV status not recorded). Some clones in this sample may be carry-over from other donors' samples. The J gene is TRBJ1-1, the V gene TRBV5-6; weak D call: TRBD1 (6 bases). The sample consisted of cultured PBMCs, taken from culture after CMV antigen stimulation. DNA of the CDR3: TGTGCCAGCAGCAGGACAGTCACTGAAGCTTTCTTT. Protein: CASSRTVTEAFF.